The 13 T cell receptor beta chains listed next were all sequenced from one sample in a study of T cells after yellow fever vaccination. Each CDR3 protein gets one entry after TCRdb re-called the 5' RACE reads with MiXCR. The table lists about 300,000 distinct CDR3 sequences, almost 4% of them singletons. The material sequenced was PBMCs, taken 5 days after the yellow fever booster vaccination. The receptors come from a man aged 18 to 29 who received the YFV17D yellow fever vaccine.

This clonotype was recorded at least ten times. The chain employs TRBV5-1 and TRBJ2-1; 13 bases map to TRBD2. Germline V gene lookup returns CDR1 SGHRS and CDR2 YFSETQ. The CDR3 runs 14 residues. Trimming removed 3 bases from V and 10 bases from J; junction bases left unmatched: 4. CDR3 DNA: TGCGCCAGCAGCTCTACTAGCGGGGGGGCAGAGCAGTTCTTC. It translates to CASSSTSGGAEQFF.

There are a few counts of this clonotype. The rearrangement uses TRBV6-6 and TRBJ2-6; D unresolved. CDR1 MNHNY and CDR2 SVGAGI come from the germline V gene (reference sequence). Trimming removed 2 bases from V and 4 bases from J, with 9 bases in between. The CDR3 totals 15 residues. The CDR3 here is CASSYGYSGANVLTF. CDR3 nucleotide sequence: TGTGCCAGCAGTTACGGCTATTCCGGGGCCAACGTCCTGACTTTC.

This sequence joins TRBV7-2 and TRBJ2-7, with D perhaps matching TRBD1 or TRBD2 (6 bases each). The CDR3 length is 14 residues. The V end was cut by 8 bases, the J end by 0 bases, with 14 bases between. Germline V gene sequence: CDR1 SGHTA, CDR2 FQGNSA. The CDR3 nucleotides are TGTGCCAGCCGCGAAGGGGGGAGCTCCTACGAGCAGTACTTC. Amino acids: CASREGGSSYEQYF.

The V call is TRBV4-2, the J call TRBJ1-1; weak D call: TRBD1 (5 bases). This CDR3 has 15 amino acids. V was trimmed by 5 bases and J by 0 bases, leaving 13 bases between them. The germline gives CDR1 LGHNA, CDR2 YNFKEQ. CDR3: CASSAEGRVNTEAFF. CDR3 nucleotides: TGTGCCAGCAGCGCAGAGGGGAGGGTGAACACTGAAGCTTTCTTT.

The chain couples TRBV4-3 to TRBJ1-2, with 7 bases that match TRBD1. The CDR3 contains 15 residues. The V and J ends lost 4 bases and 4 bases, in that order; junction bases with no gene match: 9. The germline CDR1 and CDR2 sequences are LGHNA and YSLEER. The CDR3 reads CASSPVVAGGYGYTF. DNA of the CDR3: TGCGCCAGCAGCCCCGTTGTGGCAGGGGGCTATGGCTACACCTTC.

The chain couples TRBV7-9 to TRBJ1-1; 9 bases agree with TRBD1. The V gene's germline CDR1 is SEHNR and CDR2 FQNEAQ (reference sequence). The CDR3 runs to 16 residues. The trim removed 4 bases at V and 0 bases at J, leaving 6 bases unmatched. CDR3: CASSYGQGSLNTEAFF. As DNA, the CDR3 is TGTGCCAGCAGCTACGGACAGGGGTCGCTGAACACTGAAGCTTTCTTT.

Many counts were recorded for this clonotype. The V and J genes are TRBV15 and TRBJ2-3, with 9 nucleotides matching TRBD1. The CDR3 spans 14 residues. After removal of 8 bases from V and 7 bases from J, the junction contained 10 bases not matched to a gene. Germline CDR1 is LNHNV and CDR2 is YYDKDF (reference sequence). CDR3: CATARDRVSNTQYF. The CDR3 DNA follows: TGTGCCACCGCTCGGGACAGGGTATCGAATACGCAGTATTTT.

The chain links TRBV7-3 to TRBJ2-3; the D gene is possibly TRBD1 (6 bases). V was pared by 5 bases and J by 4 bases, with 10 bases between. There are 13 residues in the CDR3. Per germline, CDR1 SGHTA and CDR2 FQGTGA. CDR3 coding DNA: TGTGCCAGCAGCCCGGCAGGGGCAGATACGCAGTATTTT. Its protein is CASSPAGADTQYF.

V gene TRBV6-6 combines with J gene TRBJ2-1; possibly TRBD2 for D (6 bases). Between the trimmed V and J ends, which lost 0 bases and 8 bases, there was a span of 17 bases. Germline V gene data show CDR1 as MNHNY and CDR2 as SVGAGI (reference sequence). CDR3 length: 16 amino acids. CDR3 protein: CASSYSNAGLGDEQFF. In DNA form, the CDR3 reads TGTGCCAGCAGTTACTCGAATGCGGGGCTAGGCGATGAGCAGTTCTTC.

The sample holds many counts of this clonotype. The chain uses TRBV5-4 and TRBJ1-2; possibly TRBD1 for D (6 bases). The CDR3 is 13 amino acids. Germline V lookup: CDR1 SGHNT, CDR2 YYREEE (reference sequence). Trimming took off 2 bases at V and 10 bases at J, with 15 bases between the two ends. The DNA of the CDR3 is TGTGCCAGCAGCTTTCAGACAGGCAAGGTCTACACCTTC. This gives the protein CASSFQTGKVYTF.

This clonotype was detected many times. CDR3 nucleotides: TGCGCCAGCAGCCCGGGGGTCCGGGGAGATGCTGAAGCTTTCTTT. Translation: CASSPGVRGDAEAFF. The chain couples TRBV4-3 to TRBJ1-1; a possible D gene is TRBD1 (5 bases). Trimming cost V 4 bases and J 6 bases, with 18 bases left between them. Germline V gene sequence: CDR1 LGHNA, CDR2 YSLEER. This CDR3 comprises 15 residues.

The chain uses TRBV7-6 and TRBJ1-2; 10 bases are a match to TRBD1. The CDR3 is 15 amino acids. V shed 4 bases, J shed 6 bases, and the junction held 8 bases outside the gene matches. Germline loops: CDR1 SGHVS, CDR2 FNYEAQ. The CDR3 loop is CASSSSLGTGDGYTF. CDR3 nucleotide sequence: TGTGCCAGCAGCTCAAGTTTAGGGACAGGGGATGGCTACACCTTC. Drawing the rest from reference TRBV7-6 and TRBJ1-2, the complete variable domain is GAGVSQSPRYKVTKRGQDVALRCDPISGHVSLYWYRQALGQGPEFLTYFNYEAQQDKSGLPNDRFSAERPEGSISTLTIQRTEQRDSAMYRCASSSSLGTGDGYTFGSGTRLTVV.

Comments on this clonotype: The junction shows a germline mismatch at one end, possibly a read error. The V and J genes are TRBV12-3 or TRBV12-4 and TRBJ2-5; possibly TRBD2 for D (6 bases). CDR3 length: 15 residues. The chain's CDR3 is CASCLADGQGKTQYF. The CDR3 DNA sequence: TGTGCCAGCTGTTTAGCGGATGGGCAAGGGAAGACCCAGTACTTC.